This T cell receptor beta chain appears in the sequencing data of a study of OX40 agonist ivuxolimab in advanced cancers. The overall study: A male proportion of 82.7% was recorded, with mean age around 62 years and range roughly 23 to 79. Findings of the study overall: CD8+ T cells showed, on average, more clonal expansion than CD4+ cells. Specificity for antigen went undetermined in the expanded peripheral T cells. People who partly responded at 0.1-3.0 mg/kg had some of the least clonal expansion seen.

Concerning this clone itself: Its antigen is unknown.

Germline V gene sequence: CDR1 MDHEN, CDR2 SYDVKM. The CDR3 contains 18 residues. Trimming took 0 bases from V and 7 from J; bases not matched to a gene: 18. Here immunoSEQ multiplex PCR was the method, and the copy in TCRdb shows in-frame clones only, minus some. The sample contains about 100,000 clones, approximately 91% of which appear only once. The V gene is TRBV28, the J gene TRBJ2-7; 7 nucleotides line up with TRBD1. The material was CD4+ or CD8+ T cells sorted from blood, obtained in a trial of the OX40 agonist ivuxolimab. The sequence derives from an adult with an advanced solid tumor such as melanoma, head and neck, liver or kidney cancer. The DNA of the CDR3 is TGTGCCAGCAGTTTATGGGGAATCGGGACAGCTCTCGGGGATGAGCAGTACTTC. Translated: CASSLWGIGTALGDEQYF.